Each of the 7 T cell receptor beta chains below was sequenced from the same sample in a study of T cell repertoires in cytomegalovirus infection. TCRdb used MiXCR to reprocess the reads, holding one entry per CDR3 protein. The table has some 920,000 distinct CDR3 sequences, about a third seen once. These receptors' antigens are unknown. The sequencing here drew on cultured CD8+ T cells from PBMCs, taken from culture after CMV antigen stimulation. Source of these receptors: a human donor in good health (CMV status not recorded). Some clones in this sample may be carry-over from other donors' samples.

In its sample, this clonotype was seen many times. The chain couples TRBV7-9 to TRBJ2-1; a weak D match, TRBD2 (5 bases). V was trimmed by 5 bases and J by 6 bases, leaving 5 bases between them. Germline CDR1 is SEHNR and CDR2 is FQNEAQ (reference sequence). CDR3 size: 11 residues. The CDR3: CASSGSNEQFF. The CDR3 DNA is TGTGCCAGCAGCGGGAGCAATGAGCAGTTCTTC.

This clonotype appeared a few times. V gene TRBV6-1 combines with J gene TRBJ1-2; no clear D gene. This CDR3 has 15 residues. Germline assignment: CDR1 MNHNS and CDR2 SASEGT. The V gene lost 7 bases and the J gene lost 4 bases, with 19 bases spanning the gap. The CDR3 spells CASTDPSGRFYGYTF. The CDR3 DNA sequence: TGTGCCAGCACTGACCCCTCCGGGCGGTTCTATGGCTACACCTTC.

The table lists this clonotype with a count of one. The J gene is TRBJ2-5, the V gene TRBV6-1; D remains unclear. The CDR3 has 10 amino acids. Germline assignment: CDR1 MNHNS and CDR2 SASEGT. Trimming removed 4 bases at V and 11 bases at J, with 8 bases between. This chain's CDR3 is CASSAQLQYF. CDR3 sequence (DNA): TGTGCCAGCAGTGCCCAGTTACAGTACTTC.

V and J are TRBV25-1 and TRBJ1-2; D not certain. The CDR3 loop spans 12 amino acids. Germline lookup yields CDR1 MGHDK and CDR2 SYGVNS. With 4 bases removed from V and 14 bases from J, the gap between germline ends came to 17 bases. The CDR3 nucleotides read TGTGCCAGCAGTGGCTACCCTGGACTTTTGACCTTC. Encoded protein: CASSGYPGLLTF.

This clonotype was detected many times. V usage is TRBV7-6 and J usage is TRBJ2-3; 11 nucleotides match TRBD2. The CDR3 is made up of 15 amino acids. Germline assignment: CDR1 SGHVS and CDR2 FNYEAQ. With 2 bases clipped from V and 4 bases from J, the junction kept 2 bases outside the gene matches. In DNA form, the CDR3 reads TGTGCCAGCAGCTTACTAGCGGGGGGCTCAGATACGCAGTATTTT. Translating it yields CASSLLAGGSDTQYF.

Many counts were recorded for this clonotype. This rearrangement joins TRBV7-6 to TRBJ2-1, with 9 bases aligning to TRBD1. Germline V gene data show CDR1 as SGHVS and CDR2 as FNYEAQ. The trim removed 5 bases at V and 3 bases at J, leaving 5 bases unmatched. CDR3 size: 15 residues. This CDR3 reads CASSRTGVNYNEQFF. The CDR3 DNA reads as TGTGCCAGCAGCCGGACAGGGGTAAACTACAATGAGCAGTTCTTC.

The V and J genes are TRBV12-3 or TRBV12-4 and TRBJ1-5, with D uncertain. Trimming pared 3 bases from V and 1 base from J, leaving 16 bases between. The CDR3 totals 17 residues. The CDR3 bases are TGTGCCAGCAGTTTCGTCGCGTCACTGAGGAGCAATCAGCCCCAGCATTTT. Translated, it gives CASSFVASLRSNQPQHF.